The entry that follows covers one TCR beta chain sequence. Only a few counts were recorded for this clone. Its cognate antigen has yet to be identified. Nothing much larger sits one base from this clone, and base qualities are not available. These data originate in a study of T cells after posttransplantation cyclophosphamide (dated by TCRdb to between 2015 and 2016). Regarding the study in general: T cell repertoire reconstitution was tracked by TRB sequencing after myeloablative bone marrow transplantation in which posttransplantation cyclophosphamide was used as GVHD prophylaxis. Public TRB sequences were queried against a database of over 3,600 sequences associated with responses to pathogens, tumor antigens, self-antigens and alloantigens. Antigen receptor sequencing covered samples from approximately 38 PTCy-treated patients and about 17 of their related bone marrow donors. Blood from all 35 or so PTCy patients who had 1-year posttransplant specimens underwent TRB sequencing. Because TRA and TRB clonality correlated tightly in 8 to 10 samples, the subsequent TCR analyses were limited to TRB only. In 3 patients, TRB sequencing was also performed on up to about 3 more blood samples taken 2 to 5.2 years after transplant, and in a handful of patients, pretransplant blood was also TRB-sequenced.

On the study overall, not on this receptor specifically: The TRB repertoires of T cells infiltrating skin or the GI tract showed only limited overlap with the TRB repertoires found in blood. Across the approximately 42 patients, TRB clonality was highly associated with recipient CMV seropositivity and CMV reactivation, and diversity with PTCy was similar to that in the CNI/methotrexate controls. Donor-recipient similarity was low at 1-2 months but increased during the first year, and donor CD8+ memory clones often dominated later blood repertoires.

Peripheral blood samples were provided by related bone marrow donors on the day of marrow donation. Mononuclear cells from peripheral blood and bone marrow were separated by Ficoll-Hypaque density centrifugation and then cryopreserved. The junction shows trimming of 3 bases on V and 1 base on J, and the gene matches do not reach 8 bases of it. The CDR3 runs 16 residues from the cysteine to the phenylalanine. Solely the CDR3 DNA is kept, with 48 bases framed from the first base. The germline V gene encodes CDR1 SGHRS and CDR2 YFSETQ. Genomic DNA was used for TRB sequencing, which was performed with the immunoSEQ assay at survey resolution or with the hsTCRB kit. In the source study's methods: The immunoSEQ software was used for initial read processing, and the LymphoSeq R package was used for repertoire analyses. Clonality was computed as 1 minus normalized Shannon entropy; Gini coefficient was also calculated for each TRB dataset. Phenotypes of unsorted samples were inferred by mapping TRB sequences from sorted subsets of the recipient or donor onto unsorted samples of the same recipient. TCRdb carries this immuneACCESS record with in-frame sequences only. Its versions omit some clonotypes, under half of them owing to an unresolved V gene in the studies checked, with the rest unexplained. V and J calls and clone size follow that table, whereas D and trimming were derived from the DNA. The table puts some 39,000 clones in this sample, none counted just once. The ten largest clones add up to 1% to 1.5% of the sample.

Recombination connected TRBV5-1 to TRBJ2-5, and 8 junction bases match TRBD2. Input material: PBMCs. The sequence was collected from a girl aged 5-17 years in good health, CMV-negative, and a related stem cell transplant donor. The CDR3 region: CASSSRLAPIQETQYF. Read as DNA, the sequence is TGCGCCAGCAGCTCGAGACTAGCGCCGATCCAAGAGACCCAGTACTTC.